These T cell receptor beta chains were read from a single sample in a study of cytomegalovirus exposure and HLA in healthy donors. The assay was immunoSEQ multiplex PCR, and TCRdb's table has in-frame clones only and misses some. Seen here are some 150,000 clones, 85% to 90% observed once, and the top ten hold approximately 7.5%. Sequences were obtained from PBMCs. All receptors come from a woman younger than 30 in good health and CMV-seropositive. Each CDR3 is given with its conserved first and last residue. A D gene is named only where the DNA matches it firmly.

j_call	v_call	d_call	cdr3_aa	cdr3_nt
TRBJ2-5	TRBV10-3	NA	CAAGGETQYF	TGTGCCGCGGGTGGGGAGACCCAGTACTTC
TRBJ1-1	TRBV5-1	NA	CASSLQDGTEAFF	TGCGCCAGCAGCTTACAGGACGGCACTGAAGCTTTCTTT
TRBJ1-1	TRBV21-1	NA	CASSSGGKQNTEAFF	TGTGCCAGCAGCAGCGGGGGGAAACAGAACACTGAAGCTTTCTTT
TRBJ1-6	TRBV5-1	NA	CASSFRQTNSPLHF	TGCGCCAGCAGCTTCAGGCAGACTAATTCACCCCTCCACTTT
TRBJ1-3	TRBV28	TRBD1	CASSTGQGGFSGNTIYF	TGTGCCAGCAGTACCGGACAGGGGGGTTTCTCTGGAAACACCATATATTTT
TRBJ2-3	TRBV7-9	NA	CASSLGAWNTDTQYF	TGTGCCAGCAGCCTAGGAGCGTGGAACACAGATACGCAGTATTTT
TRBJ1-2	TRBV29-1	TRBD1	CSVLRDRVSGYTF	TGCAGCGTTCTCAGAGACAGGGTGTCTGGCTACACCTTC
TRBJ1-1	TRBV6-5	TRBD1	CASSYQGTAEAFF	TGTGCCAGCAGTTACCAGGGGACAGCTGAAGCTTTCTTT
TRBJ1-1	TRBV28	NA	CASSPPRASAEAFF	TGTGCCAGCAGCCCCCCCAGGGCATCGGCTGAAGCTTTCTTT
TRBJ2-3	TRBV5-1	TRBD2	CASSSGLAGASTDTQYF	TGCGCCAGCAGCTCAGGACTAGCGGGGGCTAGCACAGATACGCAGTATTTT